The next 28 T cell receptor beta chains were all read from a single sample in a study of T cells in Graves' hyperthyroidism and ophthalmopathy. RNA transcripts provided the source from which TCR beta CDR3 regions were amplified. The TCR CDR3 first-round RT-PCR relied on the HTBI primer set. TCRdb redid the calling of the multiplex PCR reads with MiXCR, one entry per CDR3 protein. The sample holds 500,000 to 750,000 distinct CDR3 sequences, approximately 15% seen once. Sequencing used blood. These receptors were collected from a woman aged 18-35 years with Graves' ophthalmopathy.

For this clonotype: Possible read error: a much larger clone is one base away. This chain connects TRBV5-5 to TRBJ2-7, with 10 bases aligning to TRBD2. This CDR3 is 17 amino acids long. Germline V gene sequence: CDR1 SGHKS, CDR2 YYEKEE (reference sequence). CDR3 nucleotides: TGTGCCGGCAGCTTGGCCGTGACTAGCGGGTGGGCCTACGAGCAGTACTTC. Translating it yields CAGSLAVTSGWAYEQYF. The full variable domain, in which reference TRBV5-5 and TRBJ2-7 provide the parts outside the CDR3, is DAGVTQSPTHLIKTRGQQVTLRCSPISGHKSVSWYQQVLGQGPQFIFQYYEKEERGRGNFPDRFSARQFPNYSSELNVNALLLGDSALYLCAGSLAVTSGWAYEQYFGPGTRLTVT.

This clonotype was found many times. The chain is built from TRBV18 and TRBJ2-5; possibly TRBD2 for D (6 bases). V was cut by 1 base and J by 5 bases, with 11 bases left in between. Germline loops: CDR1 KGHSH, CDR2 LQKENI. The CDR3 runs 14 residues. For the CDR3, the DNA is TGTGCCAGCTCACCACTAGACGGAGGGGAGACCCAGTACTTC. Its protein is CASSPLDGGETQYF.

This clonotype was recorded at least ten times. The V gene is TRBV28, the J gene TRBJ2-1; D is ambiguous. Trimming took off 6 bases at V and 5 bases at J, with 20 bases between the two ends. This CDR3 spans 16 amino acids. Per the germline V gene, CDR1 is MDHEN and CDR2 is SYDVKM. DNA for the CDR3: TGTGCCAGCAGACCCGTCCTGCGGCGTGGAGACAATGAGCAGTTCTTC. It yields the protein CASRPVLRRGDNEQFF. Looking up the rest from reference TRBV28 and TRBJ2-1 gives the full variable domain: DVKVTQSSRYLVKRTGEKVFLECVQDMDHENMFWYRQDPGLGLRLIYFSYDVKMKEKGDIPEGYSVSREKKERFSLILESASTNQTSMYLCASRPVLRRGDNEQFFGPGTRLTVL.

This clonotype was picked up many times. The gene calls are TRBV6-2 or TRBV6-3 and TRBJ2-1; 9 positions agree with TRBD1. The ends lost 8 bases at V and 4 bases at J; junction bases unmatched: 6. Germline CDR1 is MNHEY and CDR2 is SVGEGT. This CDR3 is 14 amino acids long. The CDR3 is CASVDRGFYNEQFF. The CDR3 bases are TGTGCCAGCGTCGACAGGGGGTTTTACAATGAGCAGTTCTTC.

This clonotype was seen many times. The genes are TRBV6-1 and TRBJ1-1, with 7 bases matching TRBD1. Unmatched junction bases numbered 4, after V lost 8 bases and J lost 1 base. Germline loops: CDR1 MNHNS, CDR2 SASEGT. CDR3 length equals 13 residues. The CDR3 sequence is CASRGQKNTEAFF. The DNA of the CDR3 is TGTGCCAGCCGGGGACAGAAGAACACTGAAGCTTTCTTT.

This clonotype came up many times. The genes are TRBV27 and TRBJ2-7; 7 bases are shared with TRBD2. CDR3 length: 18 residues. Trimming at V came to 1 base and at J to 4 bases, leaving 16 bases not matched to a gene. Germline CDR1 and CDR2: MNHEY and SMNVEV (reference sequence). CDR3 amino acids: CASSLYPPGGRAGYEQYF. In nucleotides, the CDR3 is TGTGCCAGCAGTTTATACCCCCCGGGTGGGAGGGCCGGTTACGAGCAGTACTTC.

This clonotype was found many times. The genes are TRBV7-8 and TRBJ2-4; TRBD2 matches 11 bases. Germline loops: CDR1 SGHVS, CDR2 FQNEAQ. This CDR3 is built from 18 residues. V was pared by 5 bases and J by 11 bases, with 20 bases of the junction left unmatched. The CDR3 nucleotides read TGTGCCAGCAGCCCTCCCGTCGGACCCGGGACTAGCGGACGTTTTCAGTACTTC. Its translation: CASSPPVGPGTSGRFQYF.

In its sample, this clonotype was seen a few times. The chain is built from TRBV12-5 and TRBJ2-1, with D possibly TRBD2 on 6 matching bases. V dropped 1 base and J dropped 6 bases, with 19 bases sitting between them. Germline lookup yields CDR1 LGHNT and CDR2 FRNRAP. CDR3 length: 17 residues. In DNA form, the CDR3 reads TGTGCTAGTGGTTTGGACGTAGCGGACATTTTTTTCAATGAGCAGTTCTTC. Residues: CASGLDVADIFFNEQFF. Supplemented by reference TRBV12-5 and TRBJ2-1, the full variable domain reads DARVTQTPRHKVTEMGQEVTMRCQPILGHNTVFWYRQTMMQGLELLAYFRNRAPLDDSGMPKDRFSAEMPDATLATLKIQPSEPRDSAVYFCASGLDVADIFFNEQFFGPGTRLTVL.

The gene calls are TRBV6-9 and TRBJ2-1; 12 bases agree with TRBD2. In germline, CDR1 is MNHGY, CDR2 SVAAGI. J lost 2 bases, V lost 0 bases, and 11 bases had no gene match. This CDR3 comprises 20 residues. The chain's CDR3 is CASSYSREWLAGGAYNEQFF. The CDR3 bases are TGTGCCAGCAGTTATTCTAGGGAATGGCTAGCGGGAGGGGCCTACAATGAGCAGTTCTTC.

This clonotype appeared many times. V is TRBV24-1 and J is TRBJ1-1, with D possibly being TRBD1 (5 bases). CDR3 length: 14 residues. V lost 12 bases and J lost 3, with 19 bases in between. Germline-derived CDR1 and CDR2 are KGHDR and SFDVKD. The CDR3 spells CALAGGTVDTEAFF. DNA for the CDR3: TGTGCCCTCGCGGGGGGGACGGTTGACACTGAAGCTTTCTTT.

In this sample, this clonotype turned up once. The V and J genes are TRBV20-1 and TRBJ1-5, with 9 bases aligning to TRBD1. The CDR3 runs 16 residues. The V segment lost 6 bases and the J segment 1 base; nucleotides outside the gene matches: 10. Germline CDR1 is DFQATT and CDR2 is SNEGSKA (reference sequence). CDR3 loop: CSAPGQGLRSNQPQHF. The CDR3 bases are TGCAGTGCACCTGGACAGGGGCTTAGGAGCAATCAGCCCCAGCATTTT.

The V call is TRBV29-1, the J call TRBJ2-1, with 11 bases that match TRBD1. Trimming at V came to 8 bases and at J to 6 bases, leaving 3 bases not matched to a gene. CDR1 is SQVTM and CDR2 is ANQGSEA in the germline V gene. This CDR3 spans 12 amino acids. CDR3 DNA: TGCAGCACCGGGACAGGGGGCAATGAGCAGTTCTTC. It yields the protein CSTGTGGNEQFF.

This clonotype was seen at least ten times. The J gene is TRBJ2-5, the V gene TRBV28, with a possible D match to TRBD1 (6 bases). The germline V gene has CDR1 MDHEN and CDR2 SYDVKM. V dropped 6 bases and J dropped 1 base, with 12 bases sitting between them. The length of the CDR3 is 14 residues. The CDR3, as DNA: TGTGCCAGCAGCCTACAGGGATTCCAAGAGACCCAGTACTTC. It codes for CASSLQGFQETQYF.

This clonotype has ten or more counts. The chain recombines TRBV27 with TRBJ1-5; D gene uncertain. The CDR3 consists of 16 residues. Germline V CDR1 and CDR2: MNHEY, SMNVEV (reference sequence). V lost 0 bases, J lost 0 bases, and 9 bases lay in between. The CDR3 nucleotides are TGTGCCAGCAGTTTATCGACCACAGTTAGCAATCAGCCCCAGCATTTT. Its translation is CASSLSTTVSNQPQHF.

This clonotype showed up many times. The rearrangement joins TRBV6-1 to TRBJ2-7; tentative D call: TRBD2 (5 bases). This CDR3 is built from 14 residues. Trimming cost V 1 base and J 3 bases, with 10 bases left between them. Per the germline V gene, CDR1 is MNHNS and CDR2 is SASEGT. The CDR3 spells CASSEEDFIYEQYF. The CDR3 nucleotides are TGTGCCAGCAGTGAAGAGGACTTTATCTACGAGCAGTACTTC.

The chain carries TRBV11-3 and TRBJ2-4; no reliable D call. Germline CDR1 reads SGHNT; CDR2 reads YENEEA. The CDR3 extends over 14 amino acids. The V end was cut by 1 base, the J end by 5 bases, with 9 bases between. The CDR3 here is CASSLGVRENIQYF. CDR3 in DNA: TGTGCCAGCAGCTTAGGGGTTAGAGAAAACATTCAGTACTTC.

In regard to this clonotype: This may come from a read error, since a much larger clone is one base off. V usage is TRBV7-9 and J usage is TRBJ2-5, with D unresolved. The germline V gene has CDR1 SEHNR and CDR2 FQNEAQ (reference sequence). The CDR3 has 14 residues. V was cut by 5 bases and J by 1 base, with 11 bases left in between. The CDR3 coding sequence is TGTGCCAGCAGCCGAAGACAAGCCCAAGAGACCCAGTACTTC. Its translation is CASSRRQAQETQYF. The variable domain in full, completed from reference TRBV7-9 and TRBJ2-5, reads DTGVSQNPRHKITKRGQNVTFRCDPISEHNRLYWYRQTLGQGPEFLTYFQNEAQLEKSRLLSDRFSAERPKGSFSTLEIQRTEQGDSAMYLCASSRRQAQETQYFGPGTRLLVL.

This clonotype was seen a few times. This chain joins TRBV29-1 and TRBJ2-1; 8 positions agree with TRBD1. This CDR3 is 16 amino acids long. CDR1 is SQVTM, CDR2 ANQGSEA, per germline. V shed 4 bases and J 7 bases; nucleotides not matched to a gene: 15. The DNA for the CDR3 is TGCAGCGTTGTCCCCAGGGCTCAGGGGGCTCGGAATGAGCAGTTCTTC. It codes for CSVVPRAQGARNEQFF.

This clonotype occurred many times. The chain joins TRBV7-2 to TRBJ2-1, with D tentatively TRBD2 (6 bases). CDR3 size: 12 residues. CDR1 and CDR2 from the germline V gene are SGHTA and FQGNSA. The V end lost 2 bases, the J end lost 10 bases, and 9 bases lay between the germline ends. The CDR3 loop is CASSLSREEQFF. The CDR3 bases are TGTGCCAGCAGCTTATCCCGGGAGGAGCAGTTCTTC.

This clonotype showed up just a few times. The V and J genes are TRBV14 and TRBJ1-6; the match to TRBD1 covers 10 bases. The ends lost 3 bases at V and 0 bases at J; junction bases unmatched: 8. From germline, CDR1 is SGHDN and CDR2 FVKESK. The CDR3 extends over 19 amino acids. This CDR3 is CASSQGRDRGRSYNSPLHF. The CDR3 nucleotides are TGTGCCAGCAGCCAGGGCCGGGACAGGGGCCGCTCCTATAATTCACCCCTCCACTTT.

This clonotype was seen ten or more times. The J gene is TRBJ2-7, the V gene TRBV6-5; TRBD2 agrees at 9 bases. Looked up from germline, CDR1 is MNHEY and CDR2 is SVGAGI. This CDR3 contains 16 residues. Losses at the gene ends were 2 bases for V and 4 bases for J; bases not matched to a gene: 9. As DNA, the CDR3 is TGTGCCAGCAGTTACGATCGCGGGAGGGCCCGATACGAGCAGTACTTC. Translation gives CASSYDRGRARYEQYF.

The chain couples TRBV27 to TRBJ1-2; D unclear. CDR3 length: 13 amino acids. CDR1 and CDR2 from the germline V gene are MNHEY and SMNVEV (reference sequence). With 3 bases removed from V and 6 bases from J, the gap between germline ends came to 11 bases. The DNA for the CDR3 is TGTGCCAGCAGTTTTTCCGTCAACAATGGCTACACCTTC. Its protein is CASSFSVNNGYTF.

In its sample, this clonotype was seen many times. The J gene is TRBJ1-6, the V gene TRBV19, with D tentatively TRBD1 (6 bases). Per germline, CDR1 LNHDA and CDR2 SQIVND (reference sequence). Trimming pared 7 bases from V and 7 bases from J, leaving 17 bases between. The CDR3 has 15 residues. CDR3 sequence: CASKALQGRNSPLHF. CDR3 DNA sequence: TGTGCCAGTAAGGCCCTACAGGGAAGGAATTCACCCCTCCACTTT.

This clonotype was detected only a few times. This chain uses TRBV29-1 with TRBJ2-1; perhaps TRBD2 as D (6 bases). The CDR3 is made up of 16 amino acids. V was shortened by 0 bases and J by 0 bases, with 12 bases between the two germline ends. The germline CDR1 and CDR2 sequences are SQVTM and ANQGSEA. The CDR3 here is CSVEDAGSSSYNEQFF. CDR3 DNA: TGCAGCGTTGAAGATGCGGGGTCGAGCTCCTACAATGAGCAGTTCTTC.

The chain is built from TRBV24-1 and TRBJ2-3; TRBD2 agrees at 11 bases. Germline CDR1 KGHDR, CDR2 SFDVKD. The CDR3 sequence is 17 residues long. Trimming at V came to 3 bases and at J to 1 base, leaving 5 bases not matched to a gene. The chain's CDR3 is CATSDTLAGGRTDTQYF. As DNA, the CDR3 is TGTGCCACCAGTGATACCCTAGCGGGAGGCCGCACAGATACGCAGTATTTT.

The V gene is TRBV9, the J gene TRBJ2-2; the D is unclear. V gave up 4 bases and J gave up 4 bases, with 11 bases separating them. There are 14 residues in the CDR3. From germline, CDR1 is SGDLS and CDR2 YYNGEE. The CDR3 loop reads CASSTYSLTGELFF. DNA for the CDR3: TGTGCCAGCAGCACCTACAGCCTCACCGGGGAGCTGTTTTTT. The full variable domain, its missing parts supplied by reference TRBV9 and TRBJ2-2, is DSGVTQTPKHLITATGQRVTLRCSPRSGDLSVYWYQQSLDQGLQFLIQYYNGEERAKGNILERFSAQQFPDLHSELNLSSLELGDSALYFCASSTYSLTGELFFGEGSRLTVL.

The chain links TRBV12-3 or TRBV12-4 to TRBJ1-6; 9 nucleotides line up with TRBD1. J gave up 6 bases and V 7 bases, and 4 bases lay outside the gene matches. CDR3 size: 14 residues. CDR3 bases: TGTGCCAGCACCCCGGGACAGGGTAATTCACCCCTCCACTTT. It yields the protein CASTPGQGNSPLHF.

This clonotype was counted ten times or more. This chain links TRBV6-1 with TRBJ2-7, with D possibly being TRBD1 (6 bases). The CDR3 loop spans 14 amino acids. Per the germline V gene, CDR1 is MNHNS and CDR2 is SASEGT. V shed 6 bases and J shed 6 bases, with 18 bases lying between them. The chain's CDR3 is CASSSRQAPGEQYF. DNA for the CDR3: TGTGCCAGCAGCTCCAGACAGGCCCCAGGCGAGCAGTACTTC.